These 19 T cell receptor beta chains were all obtained from the same sample, sequenced in a study of blood T cells in healthy people across ages. A sample-barcoded 5' primer and a J-beta primer mix were used in a second PCR of about 6 to 12 cycles. MiXCR was run by TCRdb on the 5' RACE reads, yielding one entry per CDR3 protein. Here the sample spans hundreds of thousands of distinct CDR3 sequences, roughly three fifths being singletons. The sequenced material came from blood. These receptor sequences come from a man aged 40-55 years in good health.

The rearrangement uses TRBV3-1 and TRBJ2-7, with 9 positions matching TRBD2. The DNA matches TRBJ2-5 better at its end, which makes the J call doubtful. CDR3 length: 17 residues. Germline V gene sequence: CDR1 LGHDT, CDR2 YNNKEL (reference sequence). DNA of the CDR3: TGTGCCAGCAGAGAGGGTTCTAGCGGGGTGGTAAGGGAGACCCAGTACTTC. The encoded protein is CASREGSSGVVRETQYF.

The chain links TRBV20-1 to TRBJ2-3, with 7 bases identical to TRBD1. In germline, CDR1 is DFQATT, CDR2 SNEGSKA (reference sequence). With V trimmed by 3 bases and J by 6 bases, 12 bases remained unmatched. The CDR3 length is 15 residues. CDR3 nucleotide sequence: TGCAGTGCTAGGGGACAGTCTAAACCCCTGGATACGCAGTATTTT. Amino acid sequence: CSARGQSKPLDTQYF.

This clonotype occurred a few times. J is TRBJ2-4 and V is TRBV5-1; 10 nucleotides align to TRBD1. The CDR3 consists of 17 residues. The ends lost 4 bases at V and 6 bases at J; junction bases unmatched: 13. From germline, CDR1 is SGHRS and CDR2 YFSETQ. The CDR3 loop is CASSHLGPGQGGNIQYF. In DNA form, the CDR3 reads TGCGCCAGCAGCCACTTGGGGCCCGGACAGGGGGGAAACATTCAGTACTTC.

Comment on this clonotype: A read error may produce the germline difference seen at one junction end. The chain links TRBV6-2 or TRBV6-3 to TRBJ2-1; 12 bases line up with TRBD2. The germline gives CDR1 MNHEY, CDR2 SVGEGT. CDR3 length equals 20 residues. The CDR3 spells CASSYSFPRMTSGSHNERFF. The DNA for the CDR3 is TGTGCCAGCAGTTACTCTTTCCCCAGAATGACTAGCGGGAGCCACAATGAGCGGTTCTTC.

The sample holds one count of this clonotype. The chain joins TRBV24-1 to TRBJ2-7; 10 positions agree with TRBD1. The better agreement between TRBJ2-1 and the DNA end casts doubt on the J call. This CDR3 has 13 residues. Germline lookup yields CDR1 KGHDR and CDR2 SFDVKD. In DNA, the CDR3 is TGTGCCACCAGCGACAGGGGGCTAGGTGAGCAGTTCTTC. It translates to CATSDRGLGEQFF.

The CDR3 bases are TGTGCCACCAGTGATTTTGGAGGGGAGCTAACAGATACGCAGTATTTT. Translation gives CATSDFGGELTDTQYF. The chain links TRBV24-1 to TRBJ2-3; TRBD2 might be the D (6 bases). CDR1 KGHDR and CDR2 SFDVKD come from the germline V gene. The CDR3 covers 16 residues. Trimming removed 1 base at V and 3 bases at J, with 13 bases between.

This clonotype was seen a handful of times. The chain uses TRBV12-3 or TRBV12-4 and TRBJ2-1; 12 bases match TRBD2. The CDR3 is 13 amino acids. V shed 8 bases and J 4 bases; nucleotides not matched to a gene: 0. In DNA form, the CDR3 reads TGTGCCAGCCTAGCGGGAGGGTACAATGAGCAGTTCTTC. Its protein product is CASLAGGYNEQFF.

This clonotype showed up just once. The V and J genes are TRBV28 and TRBJ2-2; 7 bases fit TRBD1. CDR1 and CDR2 (germline): MDHEN, SYDVKM. This CDR3 is 18 amino acids long. The V gene end was trimmed by 3 bases and the J gene end by 5 bases; junction bases not matched to a gene: 15. CDR3 bases: TGTGCCAGCAGTTTGCTCGCCCTTCGGGACAGACCTACCGGGGAGCTGTTTTTT. Its translation is CASSLLALRDRPTGELFF.

The chain has TRBV28 and TRBJ1-2, with D unclear. V was clipped by 8 bases and J by 4 bases, with 23 bases between them. The CDR3 has 16 amino acids. CDR1 and CDR2 from the germline V gene are MDHEN and SYDVKM. The CDR3 DNA sequence: TGTGCCAGCCAGCTGGAGAGGACCCGGCCTGGCTATGGCTACACCTTC. This encodes CASQLERTRPGYGYTF.

The chain is built from TRBV9 and TRBJ1-2, with a possible D match to TRBD1 (5 bases). V was shortened by 4 bases and J by 8 bases, with 18 bases between the two germline ends. From germline, CDR1 is SGDLS and CDR2 YYNGEE. This CDR3 is built from 14 residues. The CDR3 DNA reads TGTGCCAGCAGCCCACGGGGACTCGAGAGGGGCTACACCTTC. Translated, it gives CASSPRGLERGYTF.

This clonotype was seen a few times. This rearrangement joins TRBV5-1 to TRBJ2-5; D unresolved. The CDR3 has 13 residues. From germline, CDR1 is SGHRS and CDR2 YFSETQ. The V end lost 4 bases, the J end lost 5 bases, and 12 bases lay between the germline ends. The CDR3 bases are TGCGCCAGCAGCCCAACCCATGAGGAGACCCAGTACTTC. Protein sequence: CASSPTHEETQYF.

This rearrangement joins TRBV5-5 to TRBJ1-6; D is possibly TRBD1 (6 bases). V lost 4 bases, J lost 7 bases, and 12 bases lay in between. The CDR3 covers 14 residues. The germline V gene encodes CDR1 SGHKS and CDR2 YYEKEE (reference sequence). The CDR3, as DNA: TGTGCCAGCAGCCCCTCGGGGGGCAATTCACCCCTCCACTTT. Protein: CASSPSGGNSPLHF.

This clonotype has a count of ten or more. This chain connects TRBV5-1 to TRBJ2-6; D unclear. Between the trimmed V and J ends, which lost 0 bases and 4 bases, there was a span of 8 bases. The germline CDR1 and CDR2 sequences are SGHRS and YFSETQ. The CDR3 consists of 15 residues. The chain's CDR3 is CASSLESSGANVLTF. DNA for the CDR3: TGCGCCAGCAGCTTGGAGTCTTCCGGGGCCAACGTCCTGACTTTC. The full variable domain, with the rest looked up from reference TRBV5-1 and TRBJ2-6, is KAGVTQTPRYLIKTRGQQVTLSCSPISGHRSVSWYQQTPGQGLQFLFEYFSETQRNKGNFPGRFSGRQFSNSRSEMNVSTLELGDSALYLCASSLESSGANVLTFGAGSRLTVL.

CDR3 nucleotide sequence: TGCAGTGCTATTGGGGCAGGTACAGATACGCAGTATTTT. It encodes CSAIGAGTDTQYF. V and J are TRBV20-1 and TRBJ2-3; perhaps TRBD1 as D (5 bases). Between the trimmed V and J ends, which lost 4 bases and 3 bases, there was a span of 11 bases. The CDR3 has 13 amino acids. Germline V gives CDR1 DFQATT, CDR2 SNEGSKA (reference sequence).

The chain joins TRBV15 to TRBJ2-5; D may be TRBD1 or TRBD2 (5 bases each). Gene TRBJ2-1 matches the end of the DNA better, so the J call may be wrong. Germline V CDR1 and CDR2: LNHNV, YYDKDF (reference sequence). There are 16 residues in the CDR3. Here the CDR3 DNA reads TGTGCCACCAGCAGATCAAAACCCCTGAGGGGCGAGACCCAGTTCTTC. This translates into CATSRSKPLRGETQFF.

A few counts support this clonotype. The CDR3 here is CASSQGQGAPGETQYF. CDR3 bases: TGTGCCAGCAGCCAGGGACAGGGGGCTCCTGGAGAGACCCAGTACTTC. The chain carries TRBV4-2 and TRBJ2-5; 12 bases are shared with TRBD1. V trimming: 3 bases; J trimming: 4 bases; junction bases outside the gene matches: 6. Germline V gene sequence: CDR1 LGHNA, CDR2 YNFKEQ. The CDR3 runs 16 residues.

The rearrangement joins TRBV5-4 to TRBJ2-1, with 7 positions matching TRBD2. Trimming removed 6 bases from V and 2 bases from J; junction bases left unmatched: 8. The CDR3 has 15 amino acids. Germline assignment: CDR1 SGHNT and CDR2 YYREEE (reference sequence). CDR3 nucleotides: TGTGCCAGCACCGTCGAGCTAGCGGCCTACAATGAGCAGTTCTTC. This encodes CASTVELAAYNEQFF.

The chain recombines TRBV7-6 with TRBJ2-7; 8 bases are shared with TRBD2. J was trimmed by 2 bases and V by 5 bases; bases with no gene match: 5. Germline V gives CDR1 SGHVS, CDR2 FNYEAQ. There are 14 residues in the CDR3. The CDR3 reads CASSEPGLAYEQYF. For the CDR3, the DNA is TGTGCCAGCAGCGAACCGGGACTAGCCTACGAGCAGTACTTC.

The chain links TRBV29-1 to TRBJ2-1, with D possibly matching TRBD1 (6 bases). The V end lost 0 bases, the J end lost 4 bases, and 13 bases lay between the germline ends. The CDR3 covers 15 residues. Germline V gene lookup returns CDR1 SQVTM and CDR2 ANQGSEA. In nucleotides, the CDR3 is TGCAGCGTTGAAGATCGTGGGGGCCTATACAATGAGCAGTTCTTC. Its protein product is CSVEDRGGLYNEQFF.